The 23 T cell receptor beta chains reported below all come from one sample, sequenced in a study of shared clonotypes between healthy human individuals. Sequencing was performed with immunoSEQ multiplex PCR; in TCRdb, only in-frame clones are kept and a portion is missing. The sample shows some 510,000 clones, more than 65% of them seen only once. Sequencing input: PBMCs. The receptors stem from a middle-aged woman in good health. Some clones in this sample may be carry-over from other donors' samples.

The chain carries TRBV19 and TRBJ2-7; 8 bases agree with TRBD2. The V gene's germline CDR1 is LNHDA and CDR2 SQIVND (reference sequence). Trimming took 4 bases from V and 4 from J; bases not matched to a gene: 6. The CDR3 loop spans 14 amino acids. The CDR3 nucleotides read TGTGCCAGTAGTAGTCCGGGACTAGAGTACGAGCAGTACTTC. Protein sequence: CASSSPGLEYEQYF.

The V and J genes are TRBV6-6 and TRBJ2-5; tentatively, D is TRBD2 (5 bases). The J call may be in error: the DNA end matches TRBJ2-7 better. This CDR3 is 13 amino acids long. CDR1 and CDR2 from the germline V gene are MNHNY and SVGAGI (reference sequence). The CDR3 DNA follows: TGTGCCAGCAGTCCTAGCACTACCTACGAGCAGTACTTC. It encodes CASSPSTTYEQYF.

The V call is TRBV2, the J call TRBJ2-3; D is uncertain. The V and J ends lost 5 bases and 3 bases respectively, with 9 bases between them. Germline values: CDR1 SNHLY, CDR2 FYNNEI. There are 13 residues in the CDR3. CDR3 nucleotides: TGTGCCAGCAGTAATGGGCGAACAGATACGCAGTATTTT. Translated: CASSNGRTDTQYF.

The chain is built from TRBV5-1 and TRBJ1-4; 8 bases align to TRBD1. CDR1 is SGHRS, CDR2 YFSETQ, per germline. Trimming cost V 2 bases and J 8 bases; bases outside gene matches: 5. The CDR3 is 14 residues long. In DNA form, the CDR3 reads TGCGCCAGCAGCTTCCAGGGGGCGGCGGAAAAACTGTTTTTT. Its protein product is CASSFQGAAEKLFF.

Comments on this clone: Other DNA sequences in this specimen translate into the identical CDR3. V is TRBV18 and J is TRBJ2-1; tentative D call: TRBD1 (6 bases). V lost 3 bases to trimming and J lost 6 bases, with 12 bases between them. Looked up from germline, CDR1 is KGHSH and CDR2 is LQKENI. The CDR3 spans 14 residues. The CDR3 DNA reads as TGTGCCAGCTCACCCCAAACAGGGTCCAATGAGCAGTTCTTC. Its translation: CASSPQTGSNEQFF.

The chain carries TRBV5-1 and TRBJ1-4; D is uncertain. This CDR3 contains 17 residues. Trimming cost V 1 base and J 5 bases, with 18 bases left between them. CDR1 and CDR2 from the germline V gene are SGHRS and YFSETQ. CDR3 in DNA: TGCGCCAGCAGCTTGTCCTCGGGAACAAACCTCAATGAAAAACTGTTTTTT. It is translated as CASSLSSGTNLNEKLFF.

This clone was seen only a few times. CDR3 nucleotides: TGTGCCAGCAGCCCTTCCTCCATGAACACTGAAGCTTTCTTT. Its protein product is CASSPSSMNTEAFF. This chain uses TRBV9 with TRBJ1-1; D remains ambiguous. The V gene lost 4 bases and the J gene lost 0 bases, with 10 bases spanning the gap. CDR3 length equals 14 residues. The germline CDR1 and CDR2 sequences are SGDLS and YYNGEE.

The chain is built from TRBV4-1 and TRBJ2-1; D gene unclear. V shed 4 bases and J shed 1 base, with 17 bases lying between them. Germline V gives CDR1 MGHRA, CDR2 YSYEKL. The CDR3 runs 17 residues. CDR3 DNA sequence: TGCGCCAGCAGCCCCTCCCCCGTGGCTGGGTCCTACAATGAGCAGTTCTTC. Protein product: CASSPSPVAGSYNEQFF.

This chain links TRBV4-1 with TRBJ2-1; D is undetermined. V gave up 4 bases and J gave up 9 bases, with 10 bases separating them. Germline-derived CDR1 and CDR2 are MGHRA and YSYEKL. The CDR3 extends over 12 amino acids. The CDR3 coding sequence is TGCGCCAGCAGCCCCCAAGTCGGTGAGCAGTTCTTC. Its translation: CASSPQVGEQFF.

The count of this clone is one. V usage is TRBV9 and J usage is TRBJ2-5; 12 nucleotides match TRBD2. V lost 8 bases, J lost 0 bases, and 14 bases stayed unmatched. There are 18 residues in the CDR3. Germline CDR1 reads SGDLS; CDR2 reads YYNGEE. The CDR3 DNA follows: TGTGCCAGTTCCGGGACTAGCGGGCACCCGGCGTACCAAGAGACCCAGTACTTC. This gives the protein CASSGTSGHPAYQETQYF. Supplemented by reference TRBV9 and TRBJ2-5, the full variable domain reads DSGVTQTPKHLITATGQRVTLRCSPRSGDLSVYWYQQSLDQGLQFLIQYYNGEERAKGNILERFSAQQFPDLHSELNLSSLELGDSALYFCASSGTSGHPAYQETQYFGPGTRLLVL.

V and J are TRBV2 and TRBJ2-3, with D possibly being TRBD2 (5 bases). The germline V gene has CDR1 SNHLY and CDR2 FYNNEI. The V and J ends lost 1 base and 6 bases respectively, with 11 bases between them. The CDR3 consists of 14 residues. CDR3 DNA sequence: TGTGCCAGCAGTGAAGGACGTTCGGGGGATACGCAGTATTTT. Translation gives CASSEGRSGDTQYF.

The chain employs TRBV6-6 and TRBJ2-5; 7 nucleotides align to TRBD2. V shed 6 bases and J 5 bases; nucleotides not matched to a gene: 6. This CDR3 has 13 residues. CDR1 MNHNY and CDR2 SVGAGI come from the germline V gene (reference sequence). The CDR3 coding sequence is TGTGCCAGCAGCGTAGCGGGCGGGGAGACCCAGTACTTC. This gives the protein CASSVAGGETQYF.

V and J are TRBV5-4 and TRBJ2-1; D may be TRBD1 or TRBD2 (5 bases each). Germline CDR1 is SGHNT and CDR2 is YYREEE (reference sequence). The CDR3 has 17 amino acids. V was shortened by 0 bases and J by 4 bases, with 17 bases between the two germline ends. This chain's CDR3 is CASSLGGILAAYNEQFF. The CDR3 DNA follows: TGTGCCAGCAGCTTGGGGGGCATCCTAGCAGCGTACAATGAGCAGTTCTTC.

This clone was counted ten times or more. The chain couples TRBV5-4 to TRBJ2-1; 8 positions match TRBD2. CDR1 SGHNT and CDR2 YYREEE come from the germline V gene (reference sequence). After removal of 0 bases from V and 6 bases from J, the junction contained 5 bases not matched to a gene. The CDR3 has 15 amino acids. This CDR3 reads CASSLDSSGLNEQFF. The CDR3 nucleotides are TGTGCCAGCAGCTTGGATTCTAGCGGGCTCAATGAGCAGTTCTTC. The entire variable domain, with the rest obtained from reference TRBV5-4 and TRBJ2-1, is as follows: ETGVTQSPTHLIKTRGQQVTLRCSSQSGHNTVSWYQQALGQGPQFIFQYYREEENGRGNFPPRFSGLQFPNYSSELNVNALELDDSALYLCASSLDSSGLNEQFFGPGTRLTVL.

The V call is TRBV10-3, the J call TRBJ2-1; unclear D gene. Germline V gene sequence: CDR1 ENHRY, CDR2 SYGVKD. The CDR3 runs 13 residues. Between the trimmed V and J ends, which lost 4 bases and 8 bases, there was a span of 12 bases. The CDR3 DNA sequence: TGTGCCATCAGTGTGGCTAGTCCGTATGAGCAGTTCTTC. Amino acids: CAISVASPYEQFF.

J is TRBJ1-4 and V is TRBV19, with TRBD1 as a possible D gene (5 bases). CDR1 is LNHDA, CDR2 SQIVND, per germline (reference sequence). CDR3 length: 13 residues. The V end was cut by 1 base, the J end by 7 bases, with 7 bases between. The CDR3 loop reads CASSIGQPEKLFF. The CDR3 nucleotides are TGTGCCAGTAGTATAGGACAGCCTGAAAAACTGTTTTTT.

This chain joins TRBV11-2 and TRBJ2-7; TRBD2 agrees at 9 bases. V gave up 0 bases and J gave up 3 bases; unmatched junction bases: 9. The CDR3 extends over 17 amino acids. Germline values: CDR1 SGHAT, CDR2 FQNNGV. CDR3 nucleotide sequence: TGTGCCAGCAGCTTAGATAGCTTACTAGCGGGTTTCTACGAGCAGTACTTC. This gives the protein CASSLDSLLAGFYEQYF. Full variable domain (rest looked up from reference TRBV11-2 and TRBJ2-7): EAGVAQSPRYKIIEKRQSVAFWCNPISGHATLYWYQQILGQGPKLLIQFQNNGVVDDSQLPKDRFSAERLKGVDSTLKIQPAKLEDSAVYLCASSLDSLLAGFYEQYFGPGTRLTVT.

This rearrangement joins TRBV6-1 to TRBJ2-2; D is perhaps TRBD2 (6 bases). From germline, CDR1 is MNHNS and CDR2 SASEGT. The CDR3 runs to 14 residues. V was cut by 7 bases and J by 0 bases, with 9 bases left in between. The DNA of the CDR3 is TGTGCCAGCACCCTAGCGTCGAACACCGGGGAGCTGTTTTTT. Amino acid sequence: CASTLASNTGELFF.

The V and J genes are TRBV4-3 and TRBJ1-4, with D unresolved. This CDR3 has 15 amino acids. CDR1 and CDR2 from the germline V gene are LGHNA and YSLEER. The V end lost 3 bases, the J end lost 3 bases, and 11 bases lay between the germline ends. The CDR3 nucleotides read TGCGCCAGCAGCCAGAGACGCGCGGCTAATGAAAAACTGTTTTTT. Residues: CASSQRRAANEKLFF.

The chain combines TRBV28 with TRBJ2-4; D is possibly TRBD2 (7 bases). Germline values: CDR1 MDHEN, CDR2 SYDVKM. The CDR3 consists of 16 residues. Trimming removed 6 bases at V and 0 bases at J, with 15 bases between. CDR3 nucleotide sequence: TGTGCCAGCAGCTTGGGGGGGCCGGTAGCCAAAAACATTCAGTACTTC. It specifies CASSLGGPVAKNIQYF.

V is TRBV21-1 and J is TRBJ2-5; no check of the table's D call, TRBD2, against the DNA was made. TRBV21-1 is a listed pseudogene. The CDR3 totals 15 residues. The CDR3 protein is CASSKVAGLGETQYF. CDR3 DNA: TGTGCCAGCAGCAAAGTAGCGGGCTTGGGAGAGACCCAGTACTTC.

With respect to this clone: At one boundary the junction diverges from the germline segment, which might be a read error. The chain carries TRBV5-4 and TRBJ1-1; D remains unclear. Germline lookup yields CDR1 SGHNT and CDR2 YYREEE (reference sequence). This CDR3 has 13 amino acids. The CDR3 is CAGSLPGYTEAFF. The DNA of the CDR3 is TGTGCCGGCAGCTTACCGGGCTACACTGAAGCTTTCTTT.

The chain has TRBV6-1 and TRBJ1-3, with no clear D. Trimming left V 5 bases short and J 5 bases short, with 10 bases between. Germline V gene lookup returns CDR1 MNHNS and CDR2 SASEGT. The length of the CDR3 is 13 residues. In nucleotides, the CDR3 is TGTGCCAGCAGTCTAGGGTTTCGAAACACCATATATTTT. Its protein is CASSLGFRNTIYF.